Below, 20 T cell receptor beta chains from the same sample are listed, as sequenced in a study of regulatory T cells in long-lasting Graves disease. Arm-PCR of CDR3 regions with iRepertoire HTBI primers generated TCR beta libraries. Each CDR3 protein is one row after TCRdb ran MiXCR on the multiplex PCR reads. This table holds 400,000 to 550,000 distinct CDR3 sequences, more than 13% found once. Noted time point: newly diagnosed GD, antithyroid drugs for less than 3 months. PBMCs provided the RNA from which the TCR library was made. This sample also appeared in a second study, on T cells in Graves' hyperthyroidism and ophthalmopathy.

The specimen was peripheral blood mononuclear cells (PBMCs), collected at new diagnosis, from a patient treated with antithyroid drugs. The receptors were sampled from a woman aged 30 to 39 with Graves disease.

The chain has TRBV27 and TRBJ1-5, with 8 bases identical to TRBD1. The CDR3 is made up of 15 amino acids. V was pared by 6 bases and J by 1 base, with 5 bases of the junction left unmatched. Looked up from germline, CDR1 is MNHEY and CDR2 is SMNVEV (reference sequence). Written as DNA, the CDR3 is TGTGCCAGCAGAGACAGGGGCTGGAGCAATCAGCCCCAGCATTTT. This sequence encodes CASRDRGWSNQPQHF.

The genes are TRBV7-9 and TRBJ1-4, with unresolved D. The CDR3 loop spans 12 amino acids. Germline loops: CDR1 SEHNR, CDR2 FQNEAQ (reference sequence). The ends were cut back, 4 bases at V and 6 bases at J, with 6 bases in the middle. This chain's CDR3 is CASSSSYEKLFF. The CDR3 DNA sequence: TGTGCCAGCAGCTCCTCGTATGAAAAACTGTTTTTT.

There are many counts of this clonotype. This sequence joins TRBV6-2 or TRBV6-3 and TRBJ1-5; 7 positions agree with TRBD1. CDR3 size: 15 residues. Germline CDR1 MNHEY, CDR2 SVGEGT. J gave up 2 bases and V 6 bases, and 7 bases lay outside the gene matches. CDR3 nucleotide sequence: TGTGCCAGCAGCCCCAGGGGGGTCGGCAATCAGCCCCAGCATTTT. This sequence encodes CASSPRGVGNQPQHF.

The rearrangement joins TRBV29-1 to TRBJ2-1, with 13 bases that match TRBD2. The CDR3 totals 17 residues. CDR1 SQVTM and CDR2 ANQGSEA come from the germline V gene. Trimming cost V 3 bases and J 0 bases; bases outside gene matches: 5. CDR3 bases: TGCAGCGTTGAGTGGACTAGCGGGAGTTACTCCTACAATGAGCAGTTCTTC. Translated: CSVEWTSGSYSYNEQFF.

This clonotype has only a few counts. The rearrangement uses TRBV2 and TRBJ1-5; possible D gene TRBD1, 5 bases. This CDR3 region has 12 residues. Trimming cost V 3 bases and J 9 bases, with 9 bases left between them. Germline V gene sequence: CDR1 SNHLY, CDR2 FYNNEI. In DNA, the CDR3 is TGTGCCAGCAGTGACAGGGTCGGGCCCCAGCATTTT. Its protein is CASSDRVGPQHF.

This clonotype was picked up many times. This rearrangement joins TRBV12-3 or TRBV12-4 to TRBJ2-1; 7 bases are a match to TRBD2. V shed 6 bases, J shed 7 bases, and the junction held 3 bases outside the gene matches. This CDR3 has 12 residues. The CDR3 DNA follows: TGTGCCAGCAGGGGGGGGGAGAATGAGCAGTTCTTC. It translates to CASRGGENEQFF.

About this clonotype itself: A much larger clone differs by one base, so this may be a read error. This chain connects TRBV5-5 to TRBJ2-1; D gene uncertain. The DNA end is more similar to TRBJ2-7, so the J call may be wrong. Germline V CDR1 and CDR2: SGHKS, YYEKEE (reference sequence). CDR3 size: 15 residues. The CDR3 nucleotides are TGTGCCAGCAGCTTGAGCAGAGCCTCCTACAATGAGCAGTACTTC. Amino acids: CASSLSRASYNEQYF.

This clonotype was recorded many times. The chain recombines TRBV18 with TRBJ1-5, with D tentatively TRBD1 (6 bases). Germline V lookup: CDR1 KGHSH, CDR2 LQKENI. The CDR3 consists of 15 residues. The V gene lost 6 bases and the J gene lost 2 bases, with 14 bases spanning the gap. The DNA of the CDR3 is TGTGCCAGCTCGCAGGGGTCCGAGGGCAATCAGCCCCAGCATTTT. This sequence encodes CASSQGSEGNQPQHF.

This clonotype has a count of ten or more. The chain links TRBV20-1 to TRBJ2-1, with 9 positions matching TRBD2. CDR3 length equals 14 residues. The V and J ends lost 1 base and 7 bases, in that order; junction bases with no gene match: 5. Germline CDR1 and CDR2: DFQATT and SNEGSKA (reference sequence). DNA of the CDR3: TGCAGTGCTAGAGTGTCTAGCGGGGTTAATGAGCAGTTCTTC. Amino acid sequence: CSARVSSGVNEQFF.

V is TRBV30 and J is TRBJ1-3; perhaps TRBD1 as D (5 bases). The length of the CDR3 is 11 residues. Germline CDR1 is GTSNPN and CDR2 is SVGIG (reference sequence). V was shortened by 1 base and J by 14 bases, with 12 bases between the two germline ends. The DNA of the CDR3 is TGTGCCTGGAGTGATGGGATAGGGGTATATTTT. It translates to CAWSDGIGVYF. Full variable domain (remainder filled in from reference TRBV30 and TRBJ1-3): SQTIHQWPATLVQPVGSPLSLECTVEGTSNPNLYWYRQAAGRGLQLLFYSVGIGQISSEVPQNLSASRPQDRQFILSSKKLLLSDSGFYLCAWSDGIGVYFGEGSWLTVV.

This clonotype was recorded at least ten times. This chain connects TRBV13 to TRBJ1-2; TRBD1 matches 7 bases. Germline CDR1 PRHDT, CDR2 FYEKMQ (reference sequence). The CDR3 has 13 residues. V shed 4 bases, J shed 3 bases, and the junction held 2 bases outside the gene matches. The CDR3 sequence is CASSYGTDYGYTF. CDR3 DNA: TGTGCCAGCAGCTATGGGACAGACTATGGCTACACCTTC.

CDR3 protein: CSARDWRLAAPRNEQFF. The CDR3 DNA reads TGCAGTGCTAGAGATTGGCGACTAGCGGCCCCAAGGAATGAGCAGTTCTTC. The chain employs TRBV20-1 and TRBJ2-1, with 9 bases matching TRBD2. The CDR3 has 17 residues. The germline V gene encodes CDR1 DFQATT and CDR2 SNEGSKA (reference sequence). J gave up 7 bases and V 0 bases, and 13 bases lay outside the gene matches.

This clonotype occurred many times. The chain combines TRBV28 with TRBJ2-7; 8 nucleotides line up with TRBD1. The CDR3 loop spans 17 amino acids. With V trimmed by 6 bases and J by 3 bases, 16 bases remained unmatched. Germline lookup yields CDR1 MDHEN and CDR2 SYDVKM. The CDR3 DNA is TGTGCCAGCAGCACCCTAAACGCCAGGACAGGGAACTACGAGCAGTACTTC. Translating gives CASSTLNARTGNYEQYF.

This clonotype has only a few counts. The chain uses TRBV29-1 and TRBJ2-5; TRBD2 might be the D (6 bases). Trimming pared 4 bases from V and 3 bases from J, leaving 12 bases between. The CDR3 extends over 13 amino acids. The germline gives CDR1 SQVTM, CDR2 ANQGSEA. CDR3 residues: CSVGLVPEETQYF. For the CDR3, the DNA is TGCAGCGTTGGACTAGTCCCCGAAGAGACCCAGTACTTC.

In its sample, this clonotype was seen many times. The gene calls are TRBV5-1 and TRBJ1-2; maybe TRBD1 (6 bases). The V end was cut by 2 bases, the J end by 6 bases, with 17 bases between. Germline CDR1 and CDR2: SGHRS and YFSETQ. The CDR3 contains 15 residues. The CDR3 coding sequence is TGCGCCAGCAGCTTCCCCGACAGGCTGGGAGATGGCTACACCTTC. Translated: CASSFPDRLGDGYTF.

There are many counts of this clonotype. V and J are TRBV18 and TRBJ1-1; no clear D. V gave up 6 bases and J gave up 1 base, with 15 bases separating them. The CDR3 consists of 15 residues. From germline, CDR1 is KGHSH and CDR2 LQKENI. The CDR3 spells CASSPSETANTEAFF. As DNA, the CDR3 is TGTGCCAGCTCGCCCTCCGAGACCGCGAACACTGAAGCTTTCTTT.

This clonotype occurred a few times. This chain joins TRBV12-3 or TRBV12-4 and TRBJ1-1; 11 bases align to TRBD1. The CDR3 spans 17 residues. Unmatched junction bases numbered 13, after V lost 6 bases and J lost 4 bases. The CDR3 nucleotides read TGTGCCAGCAGGGTTTCCGGGACAGGGGGTCTGGGCACTGAAGCTTTCTTT. Protein: CASRVSGTGGLGTEAFF.

This clonotype was recorded a few times. The CDR3 bases are TGTGCCTGGAGTGACCGGACTAGCGGGAGGCAAGATACGCAGTATTTT. Amino acids: CAWSDRTSGRQDTQYF. The gene calls are TRBV30 and TRBJ2-3; 14 nucleotides align to TRBD2. J was trimmed by 5 bases and V by 1 base; bases with no gene match: 5. Germline V gene lookup returns CDR1 GTSNPN and CDR2 SVGIG (reference sequence). The length of the CDR3 is 16 residues.

This clonotype has ten or more counts. The J gene is TRBJ1-4, the V gene TRBV6-1; TRBD1 matches at 10 bases. From germline, CDR1 is MNHNS and CDR2 SASEGT. The CDR3 runs 17 residues. The J segment lost 7 bases and the V segment lost 6 bases, leaving 14 bases of the junction unmatched. In nucleotides, the CDR3 is TGTGCCAGCAGCCTCGGGACAGGGGCCGCCTCGAGTGAAAAACTGTTTTTT. As protein: CASSLGTGAASSEKLFF.

This clonotype was counted between two and nine times. J is TRBJ2-2 and V is TRBV7-2; the D is unclear. Trimming removed 5 bases from V and 0 bases from J, with 16 bases in between. Germline CDR1 SGHTA, CDR2 FQGNSA. The CDR3 extends over 17 amino acids. DNA for the CDR3: TGTGCCAGCAGCCCTTGGCTGGGGTCCTCGAACACCGGGGAGCTGTTTTTT. Protein sequence: CASSPWLGSSNTGELFF.